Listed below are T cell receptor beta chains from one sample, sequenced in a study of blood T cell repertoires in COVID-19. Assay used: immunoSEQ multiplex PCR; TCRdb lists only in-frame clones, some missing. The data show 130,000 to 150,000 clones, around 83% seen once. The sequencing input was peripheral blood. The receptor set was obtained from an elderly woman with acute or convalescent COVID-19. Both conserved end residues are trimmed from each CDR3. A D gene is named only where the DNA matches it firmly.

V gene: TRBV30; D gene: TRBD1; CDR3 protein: AWAGQGNQPQH
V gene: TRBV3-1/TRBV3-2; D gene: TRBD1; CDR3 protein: ASSLLGTVYGYT
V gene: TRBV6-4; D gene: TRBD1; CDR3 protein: ASSEAQGAREQY
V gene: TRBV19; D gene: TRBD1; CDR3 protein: ASSNQGVQTEAF
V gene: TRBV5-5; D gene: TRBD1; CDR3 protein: ASSRQGARRLNEKLF
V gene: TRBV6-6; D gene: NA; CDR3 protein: ASSYGGGTIGYT
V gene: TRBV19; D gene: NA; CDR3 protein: ASSDWATKLHYGYT
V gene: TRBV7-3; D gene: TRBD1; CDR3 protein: ASSLTQGAGELF
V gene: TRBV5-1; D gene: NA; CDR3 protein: ASSPGHFNQPQH
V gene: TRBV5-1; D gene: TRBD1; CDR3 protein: ATMYGTGRETQY
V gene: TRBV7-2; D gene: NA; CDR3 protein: ASSPAPRQANYGYT
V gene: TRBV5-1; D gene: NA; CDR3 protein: ASSLGQNYGYT
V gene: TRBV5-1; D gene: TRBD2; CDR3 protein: ASSPGTSGGAETQY
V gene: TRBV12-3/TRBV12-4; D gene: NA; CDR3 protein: ASNFRGSPLH
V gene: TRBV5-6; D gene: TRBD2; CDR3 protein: ASSSASGDTDTQY
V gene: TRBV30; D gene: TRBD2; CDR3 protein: AWRFLAGWEQY
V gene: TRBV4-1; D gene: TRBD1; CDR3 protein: ASSQDYGGQGYYEQY
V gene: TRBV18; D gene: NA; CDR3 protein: ASSPGPPGGNTEAF
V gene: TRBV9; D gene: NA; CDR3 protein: ASSVAGGAVLGGNTIY
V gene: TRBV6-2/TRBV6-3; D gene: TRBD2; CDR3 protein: ASSKPPGLAGVNGELF
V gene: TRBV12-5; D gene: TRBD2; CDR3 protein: ASGRTSGGTSSYNEQF
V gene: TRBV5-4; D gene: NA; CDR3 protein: ASSPQGREAEAF
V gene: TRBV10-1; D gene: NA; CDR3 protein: ASSDGGAEGEQF